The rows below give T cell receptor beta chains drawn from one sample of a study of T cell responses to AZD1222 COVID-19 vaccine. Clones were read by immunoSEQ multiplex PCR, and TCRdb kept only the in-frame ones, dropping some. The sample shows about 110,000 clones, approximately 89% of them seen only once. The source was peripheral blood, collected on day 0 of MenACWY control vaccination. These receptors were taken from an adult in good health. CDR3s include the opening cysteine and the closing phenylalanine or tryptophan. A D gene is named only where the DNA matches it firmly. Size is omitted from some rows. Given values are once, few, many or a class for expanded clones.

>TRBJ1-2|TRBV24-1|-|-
CATSSSLGYGYTF
TGTGCCACCTCCTCTTCTCTGGGCTATGGCTACACCTTC
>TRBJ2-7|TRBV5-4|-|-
CASRLDSGAREQYF
TGTGCCAGCAGACTTGACAGTGGCGCCCGCGAGCAGTACTTC
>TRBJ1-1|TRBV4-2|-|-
CASRLGPEAFF
TGTGCCAGCAGACTGGGACCCGAAGCTTTCTTT
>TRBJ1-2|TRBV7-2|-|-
CASSSGPKGGYGYTF
TGTGCCAGCAGCTCAGGCCCTAAAGGGGGATATGGCTACACCTTC
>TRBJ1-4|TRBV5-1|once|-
CASSLGQVNEKLFF
TGCGCCAGCAGCTTAGGTCAGGTTAATGAAAAACTGTTTTTT
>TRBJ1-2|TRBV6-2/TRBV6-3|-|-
CASSSAFASPYGYTF
TGTGCCAGCAGTTCTGCATTCGCCAGCCCTTATGGCTACACCTTC
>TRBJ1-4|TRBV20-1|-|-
CSASIVQGWREKLFF
TGCAGTGCTAGTATCGTACAGGGCTGGCGGGAAAAACTGTTTTTT
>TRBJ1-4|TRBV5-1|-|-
CASSPQGGGEKLFF
TGCGCCAGCAGCCCCCAGGGAGGAGGTGAAAAACTGTTTTTT
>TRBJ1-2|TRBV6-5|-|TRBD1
CASRSRPDRDYGYTF
TGTGCCAGCCGCTCCAGACCGGACAGGGACTATGGCTACACCTTC
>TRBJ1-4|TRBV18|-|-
CASSLGTAATNEKLFF
TGTGCCAGCTCACTAGGGACGGCGGCAACTAATGAAAAACTGTTTTTT
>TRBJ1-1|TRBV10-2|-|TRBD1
CASSATGDTEAFF
TGCGCCAGCAGTGCCACAGGGGACACTGAAGCTTTCTTT
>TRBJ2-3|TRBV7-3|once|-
CASSLNGPGTDTQYF
TGTGCCAGCAGCTTAAACGGGCCCGGGACAGATACGCAGTATTTT
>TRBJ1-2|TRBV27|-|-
CASSFPGTPYTF
TGTGCCAGCAGTTTCCCGGGTACCCCATACACCTTC
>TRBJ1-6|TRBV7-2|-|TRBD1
CASSSQGAGNSPLHF
TGTGCCAGCAGTTCTCAGGGGGCAGGAAATTCACCCCTCCACTTT
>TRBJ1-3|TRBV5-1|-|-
CASSLTVSGNTIYF
TGCGCCAGCAGCTTGACAGTTTCTGGAAACACCATATATTTT
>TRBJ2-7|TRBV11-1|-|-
CASRSGGFNEQYF
TGTGCCAGCCGCTCGGGGGGCTTCAACGAGCAGTACTTC
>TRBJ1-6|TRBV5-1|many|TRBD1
CASSAGQGDSPLHF
TGCGCCAGCAGCGCAGGACAGGGTGATTCACCCCTCCACTTT
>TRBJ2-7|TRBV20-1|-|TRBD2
CSCLAGYEQYF
TGCAGTTGTTTAGCGGGCTACGAGCAGTACTTC
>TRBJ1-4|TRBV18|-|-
CASSPLSGEANEKLFF
TGTGCCAGCTCACCATTGTCAGGGGAGGCTAATGAAAAACTGTTTTTT
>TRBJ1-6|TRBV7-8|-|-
CASSMMETPNSPLHF
TGTGCCAGCTCCATGATGGAGACACCCAATTCACCCCTCCACTTT
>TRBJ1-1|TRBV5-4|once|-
CASSLHEGNEAFF
TGTGCCAGCAGCCTACATGAGGGGAATGAAGCTTTCTTT
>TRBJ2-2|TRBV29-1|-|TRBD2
CSARLAGGPGELFF
TGCAGCGCACGACTAGCGGGGGGGCCCGGGGAGCTGTTTTTT
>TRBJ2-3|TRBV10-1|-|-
CASNRAEADTQYF
TGCGCCAGCAATAGAGCGGAGGCAGATACGCAGTATTTT
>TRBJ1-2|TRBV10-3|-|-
CAITPGGRYGYTF
TGTGCCATCACCCCAGGCGGGCGCTATGGCTACACCTTC
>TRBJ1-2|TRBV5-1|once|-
CASSPTGSENYGYTF
TGCGCCAGCAGCCCCACAGGGAGTGAGAACTATGGCTACACCTTC
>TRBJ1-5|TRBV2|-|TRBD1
CASRGDSISNQPQHF
TGTGCCAGCAGGGGGGACAGCATTAGCAATCAGCCCCAGCATTTT
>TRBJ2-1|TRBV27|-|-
CASSLGVGNEQFF
TGTGCCAGCAGTTTAGGAGTGGGCAATGAGCAGTTCTTC
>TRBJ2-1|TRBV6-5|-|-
CASTYWGSSYNEQFF
TGTGCCAGCACCTACTGGGGGAGCTCCTACAATGAGCAGTTCTTC
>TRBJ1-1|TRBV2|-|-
CASSTTDGYTEAFF
TGTGCCAGCAGTACAACGGACGGGTACACTGAAGCTTTCTTT
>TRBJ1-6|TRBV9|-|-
CASSVAWSNSPLHF
TGTGCCAGCAGCGTAGCATGGTCGAATTCACCCCTCCACTTT
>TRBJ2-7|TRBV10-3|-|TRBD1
CAIRGQGLDEQYF
TGTGCCATCAGGGGACAGGGTCTGGACGAGCAGTACTTC
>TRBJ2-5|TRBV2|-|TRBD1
CASSEQGAQETQYF
TGTGCCAGCAGTGAACAGGGGGCCCAAGAGACCCAGTACTTC
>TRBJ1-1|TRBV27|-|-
CASRRGGPNTEAFF
TGTGCCAGCCGTCGGGGGGGGCCGAACACTGAAGCTTTCTTT
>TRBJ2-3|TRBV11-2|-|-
CASSLRGVRSTTDTQYF
TGTGCCAGCAGCTTAAGGGGGGTTCGCAGTACCACAGATACGCAGTATTTT
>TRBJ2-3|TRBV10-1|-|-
CASSNKGLGTDTQYF
TGCGCCAGCAGTAATAAAGGGCTTGGCACAGATACGCAGTATTTT
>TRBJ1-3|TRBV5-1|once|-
CASSAGDSGNTIYF
TGCGCCAGCAGCGCTGGAGATTCTGGAAACACCATATATTTT
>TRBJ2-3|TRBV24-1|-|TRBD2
CATSDFGSGGDIDTRYF
TGTGCCACCAGTGATTTTGGTAGCGGGGGGGATATAGATACGCGGTATTTT
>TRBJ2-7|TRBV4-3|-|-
CASSQEGTHSYEQYF
TGCGCCAGCAGCCAAGAGGGGACACACTCCTACGAGCAGTACTTC